A selection of T cell receptor beta chains follows, all from one sample in a study of shared clonotypes between healthy human individuals. Generated by immunoSEQ multiplex PCR, the TCRdb table keeps only in-frame clones and is missing some. The data contain approximately 440,000 clones, over 60% of them singletons. Material: PBMCs. These receptors came from a woman in her 40s in good health. Some clones in this sample may be carry-over from other donors' samples. Both conserved end residues are trimmed from each CDR3. The order of the fields is clone size, J gene, V gene, CDR3 protein. The size entry is marked missing in some rows and otherwise reads once, few, many or a size class.

abundance: .
j_gene: TRBJ2-1
v_gene: TRBV7-9
CDR3aa: ASSSLTGNEQF

abundance: .
j_gene: TRBJ1-2
v_gene: TRBV29-1
CDR3aa: SVDVAGISYGYT

abundance: .
j_gene: TRBJ2-7
v_gene: TRBV2
CDR3aa: ASSESRESYEQY

abundance: .
j_gene: TRBJ2-1
v_gene: TRBV6-5
CDR3aa: ASSYQPSGPYNEQF

abundance: .
j_gene: TRBJ2-5
v_gene: TRBV5-1
CDR3aa: ASNQQGEETQY

abundance: .
j_gene: TRBJ1-5
v_gene: TRBV2
CDR3aa: ASSGDRGNANQPQH

abundance: .
j_gene: TRBJ2-5
v_gene: TRBV25-1
CDR3aa: ASSEYGGETQY

abundance: .
j_gene: TRBJ2-1
v_gene: TRBV7-3
CDR3aa: ASIHNEQF

abundance: once
j_gene: TRBJ2-7
v_gene: TRBV5-1
CDR3aa: ASSSSGGLYEQY

abundance: .
j_gene: TRBJ2-5
v_gene: TRBV15
CDR3aa: ATSRDLRRAGQETQY

abundance: .
j_gene: TRBJ2-5
v_gene: TRBV7-8
CDR3aa: ASSSRTSGMH

abundance: .
j_gene: TRBJ2-2
v_gene: TRBV2
CDR3aa: ASSSWDKDGELF

abundance: few
j_gene: TRBJ1-3
v_gene: TRBV18
CDR3aa: ASSPSGTGNTIY

abundance: few
j_gene: TRBJ1-2
v_gene: TRBV25-1
CDR3aa: ARSLRGPQYGYT

abundance: .
j_gene: TRBJ1-2
v_gene: TRBV28
CDR3aa: ASSEGVLGYT

abundance: once
j_gene: TRBJ2-5
v_gene: TRBV7-2
CDR3aa: ASSLAIPKETQY

abundance: .
j_gene: TRBJ2-7
v_gene: TRBV5-6
CDR3aa: ASSFYRVGYEQY

abundance: once
j_gene: TRBJ2-3
v_gene: TRBV27
CDR3aa: ASSSRGQITDTQY

abundance: .
j_gene: TRBJ1-3
v_gene: TRBV18
CDR3aa: ASSPGADYGNTIY

abundance: medium-sized
j_gene: TRBJ2-7
v_gene: TRBV7-9
CDR3aa: ASSSPSVGADEQY

abundance: .
j_gene: TRBJ1-1
v_gene: TRBV18
CDR3aa: ASSPTGQGAVDTEAF

abundance: .
j_gene: TRBJ1-5
v_gene: TRBV19
CDR3aa: ASKATGPLNQPQH

abundance: .
j_gene: TRBJ2-3
v_gene: TRBV28
CDR3aa: ASSSPGQGTDTQY